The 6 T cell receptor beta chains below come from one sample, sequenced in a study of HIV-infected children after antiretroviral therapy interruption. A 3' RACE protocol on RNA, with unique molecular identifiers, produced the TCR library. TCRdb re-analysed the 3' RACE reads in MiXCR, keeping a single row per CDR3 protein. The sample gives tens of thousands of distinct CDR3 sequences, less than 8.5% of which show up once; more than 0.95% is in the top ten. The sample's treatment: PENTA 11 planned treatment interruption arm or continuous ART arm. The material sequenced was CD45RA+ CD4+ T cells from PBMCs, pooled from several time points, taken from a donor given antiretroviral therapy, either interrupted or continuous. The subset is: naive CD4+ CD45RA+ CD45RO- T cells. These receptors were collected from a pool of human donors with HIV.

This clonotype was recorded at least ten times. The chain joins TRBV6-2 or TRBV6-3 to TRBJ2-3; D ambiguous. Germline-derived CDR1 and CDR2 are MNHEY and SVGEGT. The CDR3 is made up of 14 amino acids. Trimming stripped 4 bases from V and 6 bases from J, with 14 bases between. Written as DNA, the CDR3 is TGTGCCAGCAGTTCTTCCGGCCGAGCGGATACGCAGTATTTT. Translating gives CASSSSGRADTQYF.

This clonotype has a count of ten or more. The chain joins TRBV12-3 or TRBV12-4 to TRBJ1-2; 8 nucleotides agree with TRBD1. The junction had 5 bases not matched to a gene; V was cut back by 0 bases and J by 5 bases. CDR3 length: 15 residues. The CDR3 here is CASSLALGQGYGYTF. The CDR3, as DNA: TGTGCCAGCAGTTTAGCGCTAGGACAGGGATATGGCTACACCTTC.

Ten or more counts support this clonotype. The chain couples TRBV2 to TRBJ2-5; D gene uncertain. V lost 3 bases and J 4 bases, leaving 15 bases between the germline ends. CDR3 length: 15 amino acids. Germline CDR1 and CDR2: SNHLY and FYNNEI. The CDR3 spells CASSEKPPGLETQYF. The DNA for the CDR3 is TGTGCCAGCAGTGAGAAGCCTCCTGGGCTAGAGACCCAGTACTTC.

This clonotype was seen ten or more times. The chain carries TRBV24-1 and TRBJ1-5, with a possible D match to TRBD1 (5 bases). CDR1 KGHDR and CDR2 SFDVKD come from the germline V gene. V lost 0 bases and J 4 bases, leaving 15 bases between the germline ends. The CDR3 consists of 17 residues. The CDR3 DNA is TGTGCCACCAGTGATTTGGATATAAATTGGGGGAATCAGCCCCAGCATTTT. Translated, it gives CATSDLDINWGNQPQHF.

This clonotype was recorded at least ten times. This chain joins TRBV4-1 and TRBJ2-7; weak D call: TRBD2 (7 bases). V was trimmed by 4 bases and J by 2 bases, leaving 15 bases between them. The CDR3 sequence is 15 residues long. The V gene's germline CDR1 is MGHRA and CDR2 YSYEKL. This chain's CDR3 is CASSRAGHGTYEQYF. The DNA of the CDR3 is TGCGCCAGCAGCCGAGCGGGACACGGAACCTACGAGCAGTACTTC.

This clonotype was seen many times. The CDR3 DNA follows: TGTGCCAGCAGCCCGGCCGGCCGATGGGGTCTAGCGGGGGGCCCTTCCCAAGAGACCCAGTACTTC. Residues: CASSPAGRWGLAGGPSQETQYF. The V gene is TRBV6-7, the J gene TRBJ2-5; 11 nucleotides line up with TRBD2. TRBV6-7 is known as an ORF, though its function is uncertain. V lost 6 bases to trimming and J lost 1 base; unmatched junction nucleotides: 25. This CDR3 comprises 22 residues.